This TCR beta chain was documented in a study of shared clonotypes between healthy human individuals. A deep-level run was used for the assay. Repertoires were generated with immunoSEQ multiplex PCR, while TCRdb's copy carries only in-frame clones and drops some. The repertoire includes around 700,000 clones, around 92% of them detected once, and nearly 25% sits in the top ten. CDR1 and CDR2 from the germline V gene are SGHDT and YYEEEE. This CDR3 is built from 14 residues. The V segment lost 6 bases and the J segment 6 bases; nucleotides outside the gene matches: 9. CD45RO-negative, CCR7-selected cells formed the naive CD8 fraction, which excluded terminally differentiated effector memory CD45RA+ cells.

This TCR derives from a young man in good health. Sequencing was carried out using naive CD8+ T cells sorted from blood. The genes are TRBV5-6 and TRBJ2-7, with 10 bases aligning to TRBD1. In nucleotides, the CDR3 is TGTGCCAGCAATTCCGGGACAGGGGTGGTCGAGCAGTACTTC. Protein: CASNSGTGVVEQYF.